This T cell receptor (beta chain) was obtained from a study of blood T cell repertoires in COVID-19. The CDR3 covers 14 residues. Germline CDR1 SGHTA, CDR2 FQGNSA. With 10 bases removed from V and 0 bases from J, the gap between germline ends came to 15 bases. In the study's own analysis: By means of reference gene primer amplification, nucleated cell counts were estimated. Using immunoSEQ multiplex PCR, the repertoire was profiled, and TCRdb retains in-frame clones only, with some absent. V and J calls and clone size are given by that table; D and trimming were obtained from the DNA. The sample yields just under 300,000 clones, around nine tenths seen once.

The sequence was obtained from a man between 65 and 80 years old with acute or convalescent COVID-19. This chain joins TRBV7-2 and TRBJ1-2, with a possible D match to TRBD1 (5 bases). The specimen sequenced was peripheral blood. CDR3 DNA: TGTGCCATTTCCCTCGGGGGTTCTAACTATGGCTACACCTTC. Its protein is CAISLGGSNYGYTF.